This TCR beta chain was sequenced for a study of CXCR3-negative and CXCR3-positive naive CD8 T cells. Each CD8+ T cell subset was sorted in triplicate, some 270,000 cells each. A note on this clonotype: Its matching antigen is unknown.

Through 5' RACE with UMI labels, the TRB cDNA libraries were prepared. Reanalyzing the 5' RACE reads, TCRdb keeps one entry per CDR3 protein, without DNA. The sample table includes about 120,000 distinct CDR3 sequences. Germline CDR1 SNHLY, CDR2 FYNNEI. The CDR3 sequence is 15 residues long. Findings and limits, study-wide: More hydrophobic TRB CDR3s occurred in CXCR3-positive than in CXCR3-negative naive cells. Each naive subset displayed comparably high diversity, whereas memory CD8+ cells displayed much lower diversity. Researchers reported similar TRBV-TRBJ usage in naive CXCR3-negative and CXCR3-positive cells, though memory differed.

Sequencing was performed on naive CXCR3+ CD8+ T cells from blood. Subset indicated: CD45RO-CCR7+CD27+CD95- naive CD8+ T cells expressing CXCR3 (TNR3+). This TCR was sampled from a human donor in good health. Some clones in this sample may be carry-over from other donors' samples. The chain uses TRBV2 and TRBJ2-7; TCRdb reports TRBD2, a call that lacks DNA to check it against. The CDR3 protein is CASSVTSGRLYEQYF.